This TCR beta chain was retrieved from a study of blood T cell repertoires in COVID-19. Study as a whole: Samples of COVID-19 (acute and convalescent) were obtained from the United States, Italy and Spain. T cells, B-cell-depleted T cells, or PBMCs supplied cDNA or gDNA.

As handled by the study authors: Reference gene primer amplification yielded estimated nucleated cell counts. The data were produced by immunoSEQ multiplex PCR, yet TCRdb's version contains in-frame clones alone and is incomplete. V and J calls and clone size are those listed in that table; D and trimming were worked out from the DNA. The sample lists about 30,000 clones; 92% were seen once. The CDR3 is 13 residues long. The V gene's germline CDR1 is SNHLY and CDR2 FYNNEI. V shed 3 bases and J shed 4 bases, with 10 bases lying between them. Sequencing input: peripheral blood. This receptor was identified in a man aged 50 to 60 with active COVID-19. V gene TRBV2 combines with J gene TRBJ2-7, with D maybe TRBD1 (6 bases). CDR3 coding DNA: TGTGCCAGCAGTGACGGGCAGGGGTACGAGCAGTACTTC. Translated: CASSDGQGYEQYF.